The source of this T cell receptor (beta chain) is a study of spatial heterogeneity in lung cancer. At the level of the study: Raw reads contained each unique TCR and UMI combination more than ten times on average. Study-wide results and limits: TCRs found ubiquitously expanded in tumor appeared in blood more at resection than at follow-up.

TCRdb independently ran MiXCR on the 5' RACE reads; one entry per CDR3 protein. Of roughly 25,000 distinct CDR3 sequences listed, roughly 13% were seen once; the top ten hold under 30%. This clonotype was counted many times. Antigen specificity is unknown. Trimming took 6 bases from V and 1 from J, leaving 12 bases between them. CDR1 and CDR2 from the germline V gene are SQVTM and ANQGSEA. CDR3 length: 13 residues. Described time point: sample taken at primary tumor resection. Whole RNA, which was extracted from tumor, nontumor lung tissue or frozen PBMC, was sequenced without any cell sorting. Samples came from 72 TRACERx patients with untreated early-stage lung cancer.

The chain joins TRBV29-1 to TRBJ2-5; D assignment may be TRBD1 or TRBD2 (6 bases each). The TCR sequence derives from a female donor with early-stage non-small cell lung cancer. Here the sequenced sample was PBMCs, taken at surgery. CDR3 amino acids: CSVARGPQETQYF. The CDR3 DNA follows: TGCAGCGTCGCACGGGGGCCCCAAGAGACCCAGTACTTC.